The 26 T cell receptor beta chains below all came from one sample that was sequenced in a study of blood T cell repertoires in COVID-19. Generated by immunoSEQ multiplex PCR, the TCRdb table keeps only in-frame clones and is missing some. The sample lists about 160,000 clones; around 90% were seen once. Sequenced input: peripheral blood. The receptors come from a woman aged 60 to 75 with active or convalescent COVID-19.

This chain joins TRBV3-1 (or the pseudogene TRBV3-2) and TRBJ1-4; 11 nucleotides line up with TRBD1. The germline CDR1 and CDR2 sequences are LGHDT and YNNKEL (reference sequence). The J segment lost 3 bases and the V segment lost 4 bases, leaving 7 bases of the junction unmatched. The CDR3 is made up of 17 amino acids. CDR3 sequence: CASSLRGTGGSNEKLFF. In DNA form, the CDR3 reads TGTGCCAGCAGCCTTCGGGGGACAGGGGGTTCTAATGAAAAACTGTTTTTT.

This chain joins TRBV6-5 and TRBJ1-2, with 9 bases aligning to TRBD1. Germline assignment: CDR1 MNHEY and CDR2 SVGAGI. V lost 6 bases to trimming and J lost 3 bases; unmatched junction nucleotides: 8. The CDR3 spans 15 residues. The CDR3 DNA follows: TGTGCCAGCAGGCCACAGGGGGCGCCGGACTATGGCTACACCTTC. It translates to CASRPQGAPDYGYTF.

This sequence joins TRBV7-9 and TRBJ2-5, with D possibly being TRBD2 (5 bases). V was clipped by 4 bases and J by 0 bases, with 9 bases between them. CDR3 length: 14 residues. The germline CDR1 and CDR2 sequences are SEHNR and FQNEAQ (reference sequence). CDR3 sequence: CASSSTRDQETQYF. Written as DNA, the CDR3 is TGTGCCAGCAGCTCCACTAGGGACCAAGAGACCCAGTACTTC.

The chain recombines TRBV5-1 with TRBJ1-2; D unresolved. Germline V lookup: CDR1 SGHRS, CDR2 YFSETQ. Between the trimmed V and J ends, which lost 5 bases and 0 bases, there was a span of 23 bases. The CDR3 loop spans 18 amino acids. In DNA, the CDR3 is TGCGCCAGCAGTCCGGTGGCGAGAGGGCCGAGGGCTAACTATGGCTACACCTTC. Translation gives CASSPVARGPRANYGYTF. Drawing the rest from reference TRBV5-1 and TRBJ1-2, the complete variable domain is KAGVTQTPRYLIKTRGQQVTLSCSPISGHRSVSWYQQTPGQGLQFLFEYFSETQRNKGNFPGRFSGRQFSNSRSEMNVSTLELGDSALYLCASSPVARGPRANYGYTFGSGTRLTVV.

The V call is TRBV10-3, the J call TRBJ1-6; 7 nucleotides match TRBD1. CDR1 and CDR2 (germline): ENHRY, SYGVKD. There are 15 residues in the CDR3. The V and J ends lost 2 bases and 6 bases, in that order; junction bases with no gene match: 4. For the CDR3, the DNA is TGTGCCATCAGTGAGAGGACAGGAGGTAATTCACCCCTCCACTTT. Protein sequence: CAISERTGGNSPLHF.

The J gene is TRBJ2-3, the V gene TRBV30; TRBD2 matches 10 bases. The CDR3 runs 16 residues. The V and J ends lost 0 bases and 0 bases, in that order; junction bases with no gene match: 3. The germline gives CDR1 GTSNPN, CDR2 SVGIG (reference sequence). CDR3 residues: CAWSVGTSASTDTQYF. CDR3 in DNA: TGTGCCTGGAGTGTTGGGACTAGCGCTAGCACAGATACGCAGTATTTT.

The rearrangement uses TRBV10-3 and TRBJ1-5, with D uncertain. Germline assignment: CDR1 ENHRY and CDR2 SYGVKD. V was pared by 0 bases and J by 9 bases, with 9 bases between. The CDR3 is 13 amino acids. The CDR3 sequence: CAISESTLRPQHF. The CDR3 DNA follows: TGTGCCATCAGTGAGTCGACTTTGCGGCCCCAGCATTTT.

Here the CDR3 reads CASSENAGGASPLHF. Written as DNA, the CDR3 is TGTGCCAGCAGTGAAAATGCAGGGGGTGCATCACCCCTCCACTTT. This chain joins TRBV6-1 and TRBJ1-6, with 7 bases lining up with TRBD1. V shed 2 bases and J 10 bases; nucleotides not matched to a gene: 8. This CDR3 comprises 15 residues. CDR1 and CDR2 (germline): MNHNS, SASEGT.

V usage is TRBV6-5 and J usage is TRBJ1-1; TRBD1 agrees at 7 bases. Germline trimming cut 7 bases from V and 2 bases from J; bases unmatched to any gene: 7. Germline loops: CDR1 MNHEY, CDR2 SVGAGI. This CDR3 comprises 14 residues. DNA for the CDR3: TGTGCCAGCATTCGGGACAGAGAAAACACTGAAGCTTTCTTT. Protein: CASIRDRENTEAFF.

V is TRBV7-2 and J is TRBJ2-3, with D unclear. This CDR3 contains 14 residues. V gave up 4 bases and J gave up 4 bases, with 12 bases separating them. Germline V gene data show CDR1 as SGHTA and CDR2 as FQGNSA. In nucleotides, the CDR3 is TGTGCCAGCAGCTCACTTAGTGTCGCAGATACGCAGTATTTT. Translation: CASSSLSVADTQYF.

The V and J genes are TRBV18 and TRBJ1-2; 8 nucleotides agree with TRBD1. The CDR3 runs 13 residues. Germline CDR1 reads KGHSH; CDR2 reads LQKENI. The trim removed 4 bases at V and 8 bases at J, leaving 6 bases unmatched. The CDR3 sequence is CASSRTGSGGYTF. The CDR3 DNA reads as TGTGCCAGCTCACGGACAGGGTCGGGCGGCTACACCTTC. The variable domain in full, completed from reference TRBV18 and TRBJ1-2, reads NAGVMQNPRHLVRRRGQEARLRCSPMKGHSHVYWYRQLPEEGLKFMVYLQKENIIDESGMPKERFSAEFPKEGPSILRIQQVVRGDSAAYFCASSRTGSGGYTFGSGTRLTVV.

The chain carries TRBV7-9 and TRBJ1-3; no reliable D call. CDR3 length equals 15 residues. The germline CDR1 and CDR2 sequences are SEHNR and FQNEAQ (reference sequence). V lost 2 bases and J 1 base, leaving 9 bases between the germline ends. The CDR3 region is CASSLPGGSGNTIYF. The CDR3 DNA reads as TGTGCCAGCAGCTTACCAGGAGGGTCTGGAAACACCATATATTTT.

The rearrangement links TRBV18 to TRBJ1-1; possible D gene TRBD1, 6 bases. The length of the CDR3 is 15 residues. Germline V CDR1 and CDR2: KGHSH, LQKENI. The V end lost 5 bases, the J end lost 8 bases, and 21 bases lay between the germline ends. This CDR3 reads CASSSHREGGAEAFF. The CDR3 nucleotides read TGTGCCAGCTCATCGCACAGGGAGGGAGGAGCAGAAGCTTTCTTT. Filled out from reference TRBV18 and TRBJ1-1, the complete variable domain reads NAGVMQNPRHLVRRRGQEARLRCSPMKGHSHVYWYRQLPEEGLKFMVYLQKENIIDESGMPKERFSAEFPKEGPSILRIQQVVRGDSAAYFCASSSHREGGAEAFFGQGTRLTVV.

The chain uses TRBV30 and TRBJ2-7, with a tentative D call TRBD1 (5 bases). The V end was cut by 1 base, the J end by 0 bases, with 13 bases between. The germline V gene encodes CDR1 GTSNPN and CDR2 SVGIG (reference sequence). This CDR3 comprises 15 residues. CDR3 residues: CAWSDGHWSSYEQYF. For the CDR3, the DNA is TGTGCCTGGAGTGACGGACACTGGAGCTCCTACGAGCAGTACTTC.

This chain connects TRBV5-6 to TRBJ1-1; D ambiguous. The length of the CDR3 is 16 residues. The germline V and J ends were trimmed by 4 bases and 0 bases, with 16 bases remaining between them. CDR1 and CDR2 from the germline V gene are SGHDT and YYEEEE. DNA of the CDR3: TGTGCCAGCAGCGTAACGTCCCCTTACTTGAACACTGAAGCTTTCTTT. It codes for CASSVTSPYLNTEAFF.

This clone was seen only a few times. The chain combines TRBV24-1 with TRBJ2-1; a possible D gene is TRBD2 (6 bases). Germline CDR1 KGHDR, CDR2 SFDVKD. V shed 6 bases and J shed 1 base, with 15 bases lying between them. This CDR3 is 16 amino acids long. CDR3 DNA: TGTGCCACCAGTCGTAGCGGTGGTTATTCCTACAATGAGCAGTTCTTC. It codes for CATSRSGGYSYNEQFF.

The J gene is TRBJ1-5, the V gene TRBV19; a possible D gene is TRBD1 (6 bases). The ends were cut back, 3 bases at V and 4 bases at J, with 13 bases in the middle. Germline V gene sequence: CDR1 LNHDA, CDR2 SQIVND (reference sequence). The length of the CDR3 is 15 residues. CDR3 loop: CASSMTGYTNQPQHF. The CDR3 bases are TGTGCCAGTAGTATGACAGGATATACTAATCAGCCCCAGCATTTT.

The chain links TRBV6-5 to TRBJ2-3; no firm D call. The germline gives CDR1 MNHEY, CDR2 SVGAGI. V lost 6 bases and J 4 bases, leaving 14 bases between the germline ends. The CDR3 is 14 amino acids. The CDR3 sequence: CASRRKLGPDTQYF. For the CDR3, the DNA is TGTGCCAGCAGGCGTAAGCTAGGCCCAGATACGCAGTATTTT.

The chain is built from TRBV6-5 and TRBJ1-1, with D maybe TRBD1 (6 bases). Trimming shortened V by 7 bases and J by 3 bases, and 18 bases separated the two germline ends. Germline CDR1 MNHEY, CDR2 SVGAGI. The CDR3 contains 15 residues. The CDR3 protein is CASTHPRGGDTEAFF. In nucleotides, the CDR3 is TGTGCCAGCACCCACCCCAGGGGAGGGGACACTGAAGCTTTCTTT.

This clone was observed a few times. This chain uses TRBV5-4 with TRBJ1-1; no definite D call. The length of the CDR3 is 13 residues. V shed 1 base and J shed 5 bases, with 9 bases lying between them. Germline lookup yields CDR1 SGHNT and CDR2 YYREEE (reference sequence). The CDR3 region has the DNA TGTGCCAGCAGCTTGATGGGAGGAACTGAAGCTTTCTTT. Amino acids: CASSLMGGTEAFF. The full variable domain, in which reference TRBV5-4 and TRBJ1-1 provide the parts outside the CDR3, is ETGVTQSPTHLIKTRGQQVTLRCSSQSGHNTVSWYQQALGQGPQFIFQYYREEENGRGNFPPRFSGLQFPNYSSELNVNALELDDSALYLCASSLMGGTEAFFGQGTRLTVV.

This sequence joins TRBV7-9 and TRBJ2-5; possible D gene TRBD1, 6 bases. Trimming removed 6 bases from V and 3 bases from J, with 11 bases in between. Germline V gives CDR1 SEHNR, CDR2 FQNEAQ (reference sequence). The CDR3 covers 13 residues. CDR3 DNA: TGTGCCAGCAGGGCGTCAGGGGAAGAGACCCAGTACTTC. The encoded protein is CASRASGEETQYF.

The chain is built from TRBV6-2 or TRBV6-3 and TRBJ1-5, with 9 nucleotides matching TRBD1. V gave up 5 bases and J gave up 7 bases; unmatched junction bases: 6. The CDR3 loop spans 14 amino acids. The germline gives CDR1 MNHEY, CDR2 SVGEGT. This CDR3 is CASSKQGAGQPQHF. The CDR3 DNA reads as TGTGCCAGCAGTAAACAGGGGGCAGGACAGCCCCAGCATTTT.

The chain employs TRBV5-1 and TRBJ1-6; 8 positions agree with TRBD1. Germline CDR1 reads SGHRS; CDR2 reads YFSETQ. The CDR3 is made up of 14 amino acids. J was trimmed by 10 bases and V by 2 bases; bases with no gene match: 5. The CDR3 sequence is CASSFDRGNSPLHF. CDR3 in DNA: TGCGCCAGCAGCTTCGACAGGGGAAACTCACCCCTCCACTTT.

The chain uses TRBV6-6 and TRBJ2-7, with 11 bases aligning to TRBD1. Germline V gene lookup returns CDR1 MNHNY and CDR2 SVGAGI (reference sequence). The CDR3 runs to 15 residues. With 6 bases clipped from V and 5 bases from J, the junction kept 9 bases outside the gene matches. This CDR3 reads CASSLKGQGGHEQYF. The CDR3, as DNA: TGTGCCAGCAGCCTCAAGGGACAGGGGGGCCACGAGCAGTACTTC.

The V gene is TRBV5-4, the J gene TRBJ1-2; TRBD1 is a possible D gene (5 bases). The CDR3 consists of 17 residues. The V and J ends lost 0 bases and 8 bases respectively, with 23 bases between them. Germline V lookup: CDR1 SGHNT, CDR2 YYREEE (reference sequence). Here the CDR3 reads CASSLVSAGQGIGGYTF. Here the CDR3 DNA reads TGTGCCAGCAGCTTGGTGTCCGCTGGGCAGGGTATAGGCGGCTACACCTTC.

The chain is built from TRBV11-2 and TRBJ2-5; D might be TRBD2 (6 bases). The germline V and J ends were trimmed by 1 base and 5 bases, with 17 bases remaining between them. CDR1 is SGHAT and CDR2 is FQNNGV in the germline V gene. This CDR3 has 16 residues. The CDR3: CASSLVAGLVSETQYF. CDR3 bases: TGTGCCAGCAGCTTAGTGGCGGGGCTAGTGAGTGAGACCCAGTACTTC.